This T cell receptor (beta chain) was documented in a study of cytomegalovirus exposure and HLA in healthy donors. Study results and limitations: Investigators reported over 150 TCR beta chains as tied to cytomegalovirus. In an earlier analysis, productive rearrangement rates for most beta V segments clustered near 87% or 30%.

PCR was performed using 60 Vbeta and 13 Jbeta primers. Only in-frame clones appear in the TCRdb table, and some are missing; sequencing was by immunoSEQ multiplex PCR. The sample lists about 100,000 clones, approximately 76% occurring once. Germline assignment: CDR1 GTSNPN and CDR2 SVGIG (reference sequence). The CDR3 contains 14 residues. The J segment lost 7 bases and the V segment lost 2 bases, leaving 8 bases of the junction unmatched. On this clone: Its antigen is unknown.

The chain combines TRBV30 with TRBJ1-2; TRBD1 aligns across 9 bases. This receptor was obtained from a woman aged 60-70 years in good health and CMV-seropositive. The sequenced sample was PBMCs. The CDR3 sequence: CAWSLQGAWGGYTF. CDR3 coding DNA: TGTGCCTGGAGTTTACAGGGGGCCTGGGGTGGCTACACCTTC.